This T cell receptor (beta chain) was found in a study of blood T cell repertoires in COVID-19. The overall study: The samples span acute and convalescent COVID-19 from the United States, Italy and Spain.

In the authors' methods: Reference gene primer amplification gave nucleated cell count estimates. Clones were sequenced by immunoSEQ multiplex PCR, and TCRdb holds only the in-frame ones, with some missing. V, J and clone size reflect that table, while D and trimming were determined from the DNA. The table has 250,000 to 350,000 clones, roughly 80% seen once. Trimming took off 4 bases at V and 3 bases at J, with 13 bases between the two ends. The CDR3 covers 15 residues. CDR1 is SGHDT, CDR2 YYEEEE, per germline. The chain joins TRBV5-6 to TRBJ2-2; perhaps TRBD2 as D (6 bases). The specimen was peripheral blood. The receptor comes from a woman aged 45-65 years with active or convalescent COVID-19. For the CDR3, the DNA is TGTGCCAGCAGCCAGACTAGTTCAGACACCGGGGAGCTGTTTTTT. Protein: CASSQTSSDTGELFF. Complete variable domain (other parts from reference TRBV5-6 and TRBJ2-2): DAGVTQSPTHLIKTRGQQVTLRCSPKSGHDTVSWYQQALGQGPQFIFQYYEEEERQRGNFPDRFSGHQFPNYSSELNVNALLLGDSALYLCASSQTSSDTGELFFGEGSRLTVL.